These 22 T cell receptor beta chains were all obtained from the same sample, sequenced in a study of shared clonotypes between healthy human individuals. The protocol was immunoSEQ multiplex PCR, while the TCRdb copy is restricted to in-frame clones and leaves out a portion. The sample consists of roughly 1,600,000 clones, 98% to 99% of them appearing once. Sequencing input: naive CD4+ T cells sorted from blood. Subset reported: CD45RA+ positively selected. The source is a man aged 25 to 40 in good health.

The chain carries TRBV5-1 and TRBJ1-4, with a possible D match to TRBD1 (6 bases). Germline V gene lookup returns CDR1 SGHRS and CDR2 YFSETQ. The CDR3 runs to 14 residues. V was trimmed by 2 bases and J by 6 bases, leaving 11 bases between them. CDR3 loop: CASSFSGGDEKLFF. CDR3 nucleotides: TGCGCCAGCAGCTTTTCGGGGGGCGATGAAAAACTGTTTTTT.

The chain links TRBV7-3 to TRBJ2-7; 8 bases line up with TRBD1. With V trimmed by 5 bases and J by 0 bases, 6 bases remained unmatched. The germline gives CDR1 SGHTA, CDR2 FQGTGA. This CDR3 has 15 residues. CDR3 residues: CASSLSGGFSYEQYF. Written as DNA, the CDR3 is TGTGCCAGCAGCCTTTCAGGGGGCTTCTCCTACGAGCAGTACTTC. Full variable domain (missing parts from reference TRBV7-3 and TRBJ2-7): GAGVSQTPSNKVTEKGKYVELRCDPISGHTALYWYRQSLGQGPEFLIYFQGTGAADDSGLPNDRFFAVRPEGSVSTLKIQRTERGDSAVYLCASSLSGGFSYEQYFGPGTRLTVT.

The chain has TRBV28 and TRBJ2-4, with 7 bases that match TRBD2. Looked up from germline, CDR1 is MDHEN and CDR2 is SYDVKM. The CDR3 is 16 residues long. Losses at the gene ends were 7 bases for V and 0 bases for J; bases not matched to a gene: 9. CDR3 loop: CASTGRGRLAKNIQYF. CDR3 coding DNA: TGTGCCAGCACGGGGCGGGGGAGACTAGCCAAAAACATTCAGTACTTC.

This CDR3 is CASSELGSGNTIYF. In DNA form, the CDR3 reads TGTGCCAGCAGTGAACTGGGGTCTGGAAACACCATATATTTT. The chain carries TRBV6-1 and TRBJ1-3; D unresolved. The CDR3 loop spans 14 amino acids. The V and J ends lost 2 bases and 1 base respectively, with 6 bases between them. Germline V gene lookup returns CDR1 MNHNS and CDR2 SASEGT.

The genes are TRBV7-2 and TRBJ2-2; 10 bases agree with TRBD1. This CDR3 comprises 15 residues. J lost 4 bases, V lost 6 bases, and 5 bases had no gene match. The germline V gene encodes CDR1 SGHTA and CDR2 FQGNSA. The CDR3 here is CASSSRTGGTGELFF. CDR3 coding DNA: TGTGCCAGCAGTAGCCGGACAGGGGGCACCGGGGAGCTGTTTTTT. The complete variable domain, with remaining parts taken from reference TRBV7-2 and TRBJ2-2, reads GAGVSQSPSNKVTEKGKDVELRCDPISGHTALYWYRQSLGQGLEFLIYFQGNSAPDKSGLPSDRFSAERTGGSVSTLTIQRTQQEDSAVYLCASSSRTGGTGELFFGEGSRLTVL.

Here the CDR3 reads CASSYRGVNYGYTF. The CDR3 DNA follows: TGTGCCAGCAGTTACCGCGGGGTAAACTATGGCTACACCTTC. The V and J genes are TRBV6-5 and TRBJ1-2, with D unresolved. The length of the CDR3 is 14 residues. V dropped 2 bases and J dropped 2 bases, with 9 bases sitting between them. Germline CDR1 MNHEY, CDR2 SVGAGI.

This clone appeared a single time. V gene TRBV28 combines with J gene TRBJ1-1; D gene uncertain. Germline lookup yields CDR1 MDHEN and CDR2 SYDVKM. The ends were cut back, 6 bases at V and 1 base at J, with 15 bases in the middle. The CDR3 has 15 amino acids. The chain's CDR3 is CASSSRAIPNTEAFF. CDR3 nucleotides: TGTGCCAGCAGCTCTAGGGCGATCCCGAACACTGAAGCTTTCTTT.

The chain is built from TRBV9 and TRBJ2-5; 15 nucleotides match TRBD2. After removal of 0 bases from V and 2 bases from J, the junction contained 2 bases not matched to a gene. Germline CDR1 SGDLS, CDR2 YYNGEE. There are 17 residues in the CDR3. In DNA form, the CDR3 reads TGTGCCAGCAGCGTAGGGACTAGCGGGAGGGTACAAGAGACCCAGTACTTC. It translates to CASSVGTSGRVQETQYF.

V and J are TRBV28 and TRBJ2-1; 9 bases align to TRBD1. Trimming at V came to 4 bases and at J to 5 bases, leaving 9 bases not matched to a gene. The CDR3 has 16 amino acids. In germline, CDR1 is MDHEN, CDR2 SYDVKM. The CDR3 DNA reads as TGTGCCAGCAGTTCTCCCACCGGGACAGGGAACAATGAGCAGTTCTTC. It codes for CASSSPTGTGNNEQFF.

The chain recombines TRBV5-1 with TRBJ2-3; 8 bases are shared with TRBD1. The J segment lost 5 bases and the V segment lost 2 bases, leaving 10 bases of the junction unmatched. Germline CDR1 reads SGHRS; CDR2 reads YFSETQ. CDR3 length equals 16 residues. Here the CDR3 reads CASSLGSGGSVDTQYF. The CDR3 nucleotides are TGCGCCAGCAGCTTAGGGTCAGGGGGCTCGGTAGATACGCAGTATTTT.

This chain joins TRBV14 and TRBJ2-1, with D hard to call. Per the germline V gene, CDR1 is SGHDN and CDR2 is FVKESK. The germline V and J ends were trimmed by 4 bases and 8 bases, with 15 bases remaining between them. This CDR3 has 14 residues. DNA of the CDR3: TGTGCCAGCAGCCTTCGACTGGTTTTCGATGAGCAGTTCTTC. It yields the protein CASSLRLVFDEQFF.

The chain uses TRBV15 and TRBJ1-5; D gene ambiguous. CDR1 and CDR2 (germline): LNHNV, YYDKDF (reference sequence). This CDR3 is 15 amino acids long. V was trimmed by 1 base and J by 0 bases, leaving 7 bases between them. The CDR3 is CATSRVGYSNQPQHF. In nucleotides, the CDR3 is TGTGCCACCAGCAGAGTAGGGTATAGCAATCAGCCCCAGCATTTT.

The chain joins TRBV18 to TRBJ2-3; 10 nucleotides align to TRBD2. The CDR3 is 16 amino acids. The germline V gene encodes CDR1 KGHSH and CDR2 LQKENI. V was clipped by 4 bases and J by 3 bases; unmatched bases: 7. Written as DNA, the CDR3 is TGTGCCAGCTCACAAACTAGCGGGACACCGACAGATACGCAGTATTTT. Encoded protein: CASSQTSGTPTDTQYF.

The chain uses TRBV11-1 and TRBJ1-5; D gene uncertain. This CDR3 is 12 amino acids long. V lost 3 bases, J lost 5 bases, and 5 bases lay in between. CDR1 and CDR2 from the germline V gene are SGHAT and FQDESV (reference sequence). CDR3 sequence: CASSFQDQPQHF. Written as DNA, the CDR3 is TGTGCCAGCAGCTTTCAGGATCAGCCCCAGCATTTT.

This chain uses TRBV28 with TRBJ1-2; D is perhaps TRBD1 (6 bases). The CDR3 is 16 amino acids. V was cut by 3 bases and J by 5 bases, with 19 bases left in between. The germline V gene has CDR1 MDHEN and CDR2 SYDVKM. CDR3 in DNA: TGTGCCAGCAGTTTCGGAGCTCGGACAGAGAGATATGGCTACACCTTC. Translating it yields CASSFGARTERYGYTF.

Turning to this clone: Other DNA sequences from this sample encode an identical CDR3 as well. This chain uses TRBV5-1 with TRBJ2-1; 13 bases are a match to TRBD2. After removal of 4 bases from V and 5 bases from J, the junction contained 3 bases not matched to a gene. The CDR3 is 15 amino acids. The germline gives CDR1 SGHRS, CDR2 YFSETQ. CDR3 region: CASSPGLAGDNEQFF. CDR3 DNA sequence: TGCGCCAGCAGCCCAGGACTAGCGGGGGACAATGAGCAGTTCTTC.

This chain's CDR3 is CASSQVATGDTQYF. CDR3 DNA sequence: TGCGCCAGCAGCCAAGTAGCGACGGGTGATACGCAGTATTTT. This chain joins TRBV4-1 and TRBJ2-3; perhaps TRBD2 as D (5 bases). The germline CDR1 and CDR2 sequences are MGHRA and YSYEKL. V was shortened by 1 base and J by 6 bases, with 11 bases between the two germline ends. CDR3 size: 14 residues.

This clone has a single count. The chain recombines TRBV28 with TRBJ2-7; 7 positions match TRBD2. CDR3 length equals 14 residues. In germline, CDR1 is MDHEN, CDR2 SYDVKM. After removal of 8 bases from V and 6 bases from J, the junction contained 13 bases not matched to a gene. The CDR3 bases are TGTGCCAGCGTCCCACTGCGGGAGAGCGGCGAGCAGTACTTC. This encodes CASVPLRESGEQYF.

The rearrangement links TRBV28 to TRBJ2-1, with D maybe TRBD2 (5 bases). CDR1 MDHEN and CDR2 SYDVKM come from the germline V gene. The CDR3 length is 16 residues. The V end was cut by 7 bases, the J end by 6 bases, with 22 bases between. CDR3 protein: CASTTHGGPPGNEQFF. In nucleotides, the CDR3 is TGTGCCAGCACTACTCACGGCGGGCCCCCGGGCAATGAGCAGTTCTTC.

This sequence joins TRBV18 and TRBJ1-1, with 7 bases that match TRBD1. Germline V CDR1 and CDR2: KGHSH, LQKENI. The CDR3 runs 22 residues. With V trimmed by 3 bases and J by 3 bases, 28 bases remained unmatched. CDR3 DNA sequence: TGTGCCAGCTCACCGCTCACCATCGGACAGGCCGGGACTAGTGGCATGTACACTGAAGCTTTCTTT. This sequence encodes CASSPLTIGQAGTSGMYTEAFF.

This chain joins TRBV27 and TRBJ2-3; no reliable D call. CDR3 length: 12 residues. V gave up 3 bases and J gave up 4 bases, with 5 bases separating them. The germline gives CDR1 MNHEY, CDR2 SMNVEV (reference sequence). Written as DNA, the CDR3 is TGTGCCAGCAGTTTTATCGCAGATACGCAGTATTTT. Residues: CASSFIADTQYF.

V and J are TRBV2 and TRBJ2-3; 7 positions agree with TRBD2. CDR3 length: 15 amino acids. CDR1 is SNHLY, CDR2 FYNNEI, per germline. V lost 5 bases and J lost 1; bases outside the gene matches: 6. The CDR3 nucleotides read TGTGCCAGCAGTCGAGGGACTACTCGCACAGATACGCAGTATTTT. It codes for CASSRGTTRTDTQYF.